This record covers a single T cell receptor (beta chain). This sample is drawn from a study of cytomegalovirus exposure and HLA in healthy donors. The validation cohort, a group of over a hundred subjects, included the donors and was separate from the roughly 700-subject first cohort. The data were produced by immunoSEQ multiplex PCR, yet TCRdb's version contains in-frame clones alone and is incomplete. Of about 150,000 clones listed, approximately 90% are singletons. The V segment lost 1 base and the J segment 2 bases; nucleotides outside the gene matches: 0. This CDR3 has 14 amino acids. Germline V gene lookup returns CDR1 MNHEY and CDR2 SMNVEV (reference sequence).

V gene TRBV27 combines with J gene TRBJ1-2, with 8 bases identical to TRBD1. The source of this sequence is a man younger than 35 in good health and CMV-seronegative. Sequencing was performed on PBMCs. CDR3 sequence: CASSLYRGNYGYTF. DNA for the CDR3: TGTGCCAGCAGTTTATACAGGGGGAACTATGGCTACACCTTC.